The clone carrying this T cell receptor (beta chain) has just one count. The sample belongs to a study of T cell responses to AZD1222 COVID-19 vaccine. Here immunoSEQ multiplex PCR was the method, and the copy in TCRdb shows in-frame clones only, minus some. The data hold about 110,000 clones, with roughly nine tenths observed a single time. The germline CDR1 and CDR2 sequences are SGDLS and YYNGEE. This CDR3 has 15 residues. The trim removed 4 bases at V and 1 base at J, leaving 7 bases unmatched. The sequencing here drew on peripheral blood, taken on day 0 of AZD1222 vaccination. The chain couples TRBV9 to TRBJ1-1; TRBD1 matches at 7 bases. The sequence came from an adult in good health. As DNA, the CDR3 is TGTGCCAGCAGCCCTACGACAGGGAAGAACACTGAAGCTTTCTTT. Protein product: CASSPTTGKNTEAFF.